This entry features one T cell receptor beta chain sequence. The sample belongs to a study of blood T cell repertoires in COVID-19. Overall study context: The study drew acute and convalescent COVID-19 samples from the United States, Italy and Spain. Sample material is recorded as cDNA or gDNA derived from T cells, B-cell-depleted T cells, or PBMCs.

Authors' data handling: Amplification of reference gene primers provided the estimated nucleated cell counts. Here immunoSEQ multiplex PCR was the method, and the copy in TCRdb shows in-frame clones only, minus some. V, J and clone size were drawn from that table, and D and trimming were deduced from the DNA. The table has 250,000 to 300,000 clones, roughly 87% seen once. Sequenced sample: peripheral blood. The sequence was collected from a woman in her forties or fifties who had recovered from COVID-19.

The CDR3 DNA is TGTGCCTGGAGCGTAAACCAAGAGACCCAGTACTTC. Its protein product is CAWSVNQETQYF. The genes are TRBV30 and TRBJ2-5; unclear D gene. The CDR3 spans 12 residues. CDR1 and CDR2 (germline): GTSNPN, SVGIG (reference sequence). V was trimmed by 3 bases and J by 0 bases, leaving 5 bases between them.